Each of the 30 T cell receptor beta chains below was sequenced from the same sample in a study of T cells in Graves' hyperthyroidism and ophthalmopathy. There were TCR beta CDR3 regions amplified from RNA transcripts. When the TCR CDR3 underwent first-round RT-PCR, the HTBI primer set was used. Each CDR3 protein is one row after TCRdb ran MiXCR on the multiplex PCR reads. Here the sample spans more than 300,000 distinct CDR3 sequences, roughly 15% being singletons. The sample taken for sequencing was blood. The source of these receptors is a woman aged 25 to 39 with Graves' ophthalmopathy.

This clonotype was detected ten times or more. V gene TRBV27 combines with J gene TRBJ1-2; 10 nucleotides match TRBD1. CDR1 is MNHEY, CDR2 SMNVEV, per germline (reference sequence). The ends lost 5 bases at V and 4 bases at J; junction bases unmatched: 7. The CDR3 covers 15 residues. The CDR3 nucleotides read TGTGCCAGCAGTCCCGGACAGGGGGTGGGCTATGGCTACACCTTC. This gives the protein CASSPGQGVGYGYTF.

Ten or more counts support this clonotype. The CDR3 DNA reads as TGTGCCAGCAGTTTAATGCTTGGACAGGGGGCTATTAGGACTGAAGCTTTCTTT. This codes for CASSLMLGQGAIRTEAFF. The gene calls are TRBV12-3 or TRBV12-4 and TRBJ1-1; TRBD1 aligns across 11 bases. The CDR3 is 18 amino acids. Trimming cost V 2 bases and J 5 bases; bases outside gene matches: 13.

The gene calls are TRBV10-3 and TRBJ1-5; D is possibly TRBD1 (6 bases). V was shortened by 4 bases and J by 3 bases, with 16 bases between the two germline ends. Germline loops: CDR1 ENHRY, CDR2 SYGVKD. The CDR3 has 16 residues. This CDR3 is CAISAADSAYNQPQHF. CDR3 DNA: TGTGCCATCAGTGCCGCGGACAGTGCTTACAATCAGCCCCAGCATTTT.

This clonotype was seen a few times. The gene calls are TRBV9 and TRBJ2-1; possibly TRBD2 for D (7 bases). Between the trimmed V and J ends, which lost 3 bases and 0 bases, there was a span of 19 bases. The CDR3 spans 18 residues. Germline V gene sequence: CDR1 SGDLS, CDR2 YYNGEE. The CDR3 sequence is CASSAGGGPPSSYNEQFF. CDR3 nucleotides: TGTGCCAGCAGCGCTGGCGGGGGCCCGCCGAGCTCCTACAATGAGCAGTTCTTC.

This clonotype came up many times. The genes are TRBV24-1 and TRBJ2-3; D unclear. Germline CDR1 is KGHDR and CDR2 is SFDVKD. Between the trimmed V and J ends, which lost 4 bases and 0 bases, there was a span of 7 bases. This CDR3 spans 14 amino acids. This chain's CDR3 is CATSELGSTDTQYF. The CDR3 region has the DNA TGTGCCACCAGTGAGCTAGGGAGCACAGATACGCAGTATTTT.

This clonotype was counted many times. CDR3 sequence reads: CASKFWKNTGELFF. CDR3 nucleotides: TGTGCCAGCAAGTTCTGGAAAAACACCGGGGAGCTGTTTTTT. V and J are TRBV2 and TRBJ2-2; D remains unclear. V lost 7 bases, J lost 2 bases, and 11 bases lay in between. The CDR3 has 14 amino acids. Germline V CDR1 and CDR2: SNHLY, FYNNEI.

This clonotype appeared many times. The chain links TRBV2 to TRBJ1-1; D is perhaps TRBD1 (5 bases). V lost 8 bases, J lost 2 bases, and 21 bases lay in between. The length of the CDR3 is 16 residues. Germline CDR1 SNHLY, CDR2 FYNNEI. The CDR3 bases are TGTGCCAGCGGTTATTGGGCAGGGCGGTCCAACACTGAAGCTTTCTTT. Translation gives CASGYWAGRSNTEAFF.

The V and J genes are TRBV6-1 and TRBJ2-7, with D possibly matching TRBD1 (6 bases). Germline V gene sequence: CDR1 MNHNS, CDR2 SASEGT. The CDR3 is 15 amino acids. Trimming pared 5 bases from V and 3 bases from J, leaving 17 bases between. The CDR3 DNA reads TGTGCCAGCAGTCATCACAGGGAACGAATCTACGAGCAGTACTTC. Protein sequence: CASSHHRERIYEQYF.

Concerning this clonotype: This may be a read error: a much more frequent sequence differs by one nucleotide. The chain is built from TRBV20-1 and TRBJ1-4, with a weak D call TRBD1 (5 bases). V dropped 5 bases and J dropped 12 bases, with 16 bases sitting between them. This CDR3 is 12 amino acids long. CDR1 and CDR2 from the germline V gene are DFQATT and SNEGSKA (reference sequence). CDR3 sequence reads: CSAFGGEQELFF. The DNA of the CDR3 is TGCAGTGCTTTCGGCGGAGAACAGGAACTGTTTTTT.

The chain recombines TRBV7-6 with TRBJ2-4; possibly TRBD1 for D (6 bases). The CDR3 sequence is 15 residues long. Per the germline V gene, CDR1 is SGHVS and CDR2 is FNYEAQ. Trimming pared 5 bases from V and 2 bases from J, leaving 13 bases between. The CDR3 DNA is TGTGCCAGCAGCCGTTCCAGGGGATCCAAAAACATTCAGTACTTC. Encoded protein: CASSRSRGSKNIQYF.

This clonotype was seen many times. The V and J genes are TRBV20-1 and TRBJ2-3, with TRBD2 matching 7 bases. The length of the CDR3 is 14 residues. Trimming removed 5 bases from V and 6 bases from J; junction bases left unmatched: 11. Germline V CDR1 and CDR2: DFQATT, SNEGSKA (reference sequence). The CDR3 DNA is TGCAGTGCTCATGGGGGGGTGGACCGGGATACGCAGTATTTT. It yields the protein CSAHGGVDRDTQYF.

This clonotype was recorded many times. CDR3 sequence (DNA): TGCGCCAGCAGCTGGAGACAGGGCGGCGCTGAAGCTTTCTTT. As protein: CASSWRQGGAEAFF. The rearrangement joins TRBV5-1 to TRBJ1-1, with TRBD1 identical over 7 bases. The ends lost 3 bases at V and 6 bases at J; junction bases unmatched: 8. CDR1 SGHRS and CDR2 YFSETQ come from the germline V gene. The CDR3 covers 14 residues.

CDR3 loop: CASSSKEGAETQYF. CDR3 nucleotide sequence: TGCGCCAGCAGCTCCAAGGAGGGCGCAGAGACCCAGTACTTC. The chain links TRBV4-1 to TRBJ2-5, with D perhaps TRBD2 (6 bases). CDR1 and CDR2 from the germline V gene are MGHRA and YSYEKL. Trimming cost V 5 bases and J 4 bases, with 14 bases left between them. This CDR3 region has 14 residues.

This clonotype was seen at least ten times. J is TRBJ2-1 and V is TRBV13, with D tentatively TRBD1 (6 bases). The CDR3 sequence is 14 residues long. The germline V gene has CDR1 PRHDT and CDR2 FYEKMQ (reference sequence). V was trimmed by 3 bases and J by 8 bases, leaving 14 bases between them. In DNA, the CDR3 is TGTGCCAGCAGCTTCGTCAGGGGCCGGGATGAGCAGTTCTTC. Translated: CASSFVRGRDEQFF.

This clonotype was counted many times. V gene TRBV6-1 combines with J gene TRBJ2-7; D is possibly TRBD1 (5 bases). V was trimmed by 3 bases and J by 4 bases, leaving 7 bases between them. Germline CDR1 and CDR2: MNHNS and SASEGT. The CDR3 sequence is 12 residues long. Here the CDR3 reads CASSEHRYEQYF. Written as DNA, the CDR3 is TGTGCCAGCAGTGAGCACAGGTACGAGCAGTACTTC.

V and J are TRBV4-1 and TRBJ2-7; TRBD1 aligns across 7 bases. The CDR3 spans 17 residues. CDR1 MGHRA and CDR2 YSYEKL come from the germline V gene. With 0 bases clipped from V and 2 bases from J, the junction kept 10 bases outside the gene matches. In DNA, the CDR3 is TGCGCCAGCAGCCAAGAAACAGGGGCGGCCGGAACCTACGAGCAGTACTTC. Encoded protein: CASSQETGAAGTYEQYF.

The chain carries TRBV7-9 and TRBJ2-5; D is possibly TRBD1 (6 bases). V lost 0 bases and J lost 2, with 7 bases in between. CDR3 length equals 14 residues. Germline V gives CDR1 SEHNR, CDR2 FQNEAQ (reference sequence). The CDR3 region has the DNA TGTGCCAGCAGCTTAGCGGACAGACAAGAGACCCAGTACTTC. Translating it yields CASSLADRQETQYF.

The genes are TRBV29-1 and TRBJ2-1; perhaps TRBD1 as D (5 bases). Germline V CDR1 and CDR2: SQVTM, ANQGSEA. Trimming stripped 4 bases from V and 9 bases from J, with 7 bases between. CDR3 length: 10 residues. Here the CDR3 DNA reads TGCAGCGTTGCGACAGTTGAGCAGTTCTTC. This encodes CSVATVEQFF.

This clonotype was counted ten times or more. CDR3 sequence: CASSLFQGTDTQYF. CDR3 coding DNA: TGTGCCAGCAGCTTATTCCAGGGAACAGATACGCAGTATTTT. The chain is built from TRBV7-2 and TRBJ2-3; TRBD1 is a possible D gene (5 bases). Germline V gives CDR1 SGHTA, CDR2 FQGNSA. CDR3 length: 14 residues. Between the trimmed V and J ends, which lost 2 bases and 3 bases, there was a span of 9 bases.

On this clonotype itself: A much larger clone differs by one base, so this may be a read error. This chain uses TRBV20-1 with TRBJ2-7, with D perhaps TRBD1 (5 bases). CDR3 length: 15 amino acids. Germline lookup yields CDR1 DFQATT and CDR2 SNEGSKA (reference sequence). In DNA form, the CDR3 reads TGCAGTGCTAGAGATATGGGGCAGAACTCCTACGAGCAGCACTTC. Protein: CSARDMGQNSYEQHF.

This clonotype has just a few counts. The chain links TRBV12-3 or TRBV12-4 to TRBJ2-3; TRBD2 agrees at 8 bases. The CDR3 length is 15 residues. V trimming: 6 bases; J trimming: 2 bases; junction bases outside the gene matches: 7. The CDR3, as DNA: TGTGCCAGCAGAAAGATAGCGGGGAACACAGATACGCAGTATTTT. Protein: CASRKIAGNTDTQYF.

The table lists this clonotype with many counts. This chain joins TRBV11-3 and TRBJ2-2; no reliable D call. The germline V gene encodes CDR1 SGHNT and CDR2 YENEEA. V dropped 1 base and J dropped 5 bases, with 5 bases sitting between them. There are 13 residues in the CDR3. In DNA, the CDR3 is TGTGCCAGCAGCTTAGGTGTGACCGGGGAGCTGTTTTTT. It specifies CASSLGVTGELFF.

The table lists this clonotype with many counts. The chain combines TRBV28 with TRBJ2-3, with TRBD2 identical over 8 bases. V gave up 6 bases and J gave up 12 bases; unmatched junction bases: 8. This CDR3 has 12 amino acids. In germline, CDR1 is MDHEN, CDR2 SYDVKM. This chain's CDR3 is CASSSGGGSQYF. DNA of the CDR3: TGTGCCAGCAGCAGTGGCGGGGGGTCCCAGTATTTT.

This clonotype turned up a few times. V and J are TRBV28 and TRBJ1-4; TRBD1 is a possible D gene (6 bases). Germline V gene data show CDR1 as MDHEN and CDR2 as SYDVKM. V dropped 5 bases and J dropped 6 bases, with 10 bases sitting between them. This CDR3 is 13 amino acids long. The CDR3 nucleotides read TGTGCCAGCAGTCGGACAGTATATGAAAAACTGTTTTTT. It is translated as CASSRTVYEKLFF.

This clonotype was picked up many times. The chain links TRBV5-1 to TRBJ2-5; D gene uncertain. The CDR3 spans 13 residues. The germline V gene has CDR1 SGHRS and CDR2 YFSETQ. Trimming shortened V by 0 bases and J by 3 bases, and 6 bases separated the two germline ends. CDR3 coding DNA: TGCGCCAGCAGCTTGGAGGGCGAAGAGACCCAGTACTTC. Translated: CASSLEGEETQYF.

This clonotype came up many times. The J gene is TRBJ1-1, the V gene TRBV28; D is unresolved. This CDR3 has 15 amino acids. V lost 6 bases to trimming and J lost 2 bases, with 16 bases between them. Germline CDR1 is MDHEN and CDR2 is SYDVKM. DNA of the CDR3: TGTGCCAGCAGCCAAGTTGGTCAGATAAACACTGAAGCTTTCTTT. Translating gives CASSQVGQINTEAFF.

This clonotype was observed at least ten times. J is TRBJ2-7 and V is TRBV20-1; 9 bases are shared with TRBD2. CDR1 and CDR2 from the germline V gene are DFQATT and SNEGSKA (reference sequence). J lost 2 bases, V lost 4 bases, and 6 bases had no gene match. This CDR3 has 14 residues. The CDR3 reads CSATPTSGAYEQYF. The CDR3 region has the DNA TGCAGTGCTACCCCGACTAGCGGAGCCTACGAGCAGTACTTC.

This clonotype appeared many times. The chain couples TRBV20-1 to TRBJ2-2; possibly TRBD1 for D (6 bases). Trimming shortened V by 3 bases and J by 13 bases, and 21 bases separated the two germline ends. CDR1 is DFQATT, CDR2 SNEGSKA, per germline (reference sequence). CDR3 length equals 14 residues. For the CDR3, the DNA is TGCAGTGCTAGGACCGGGACACGCTTTGAACGGCTGTTTTTT. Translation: CSARTGTRFERLFF.

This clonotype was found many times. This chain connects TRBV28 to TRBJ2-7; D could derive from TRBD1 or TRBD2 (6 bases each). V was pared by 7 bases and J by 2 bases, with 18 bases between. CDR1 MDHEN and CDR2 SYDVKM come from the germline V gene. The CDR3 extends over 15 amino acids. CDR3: CASNEGGSGTYEQYF. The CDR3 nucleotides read TGTGCCAGCAACGAGGGGGGCTCGGGGACCTACGAGCAGTACTTC.

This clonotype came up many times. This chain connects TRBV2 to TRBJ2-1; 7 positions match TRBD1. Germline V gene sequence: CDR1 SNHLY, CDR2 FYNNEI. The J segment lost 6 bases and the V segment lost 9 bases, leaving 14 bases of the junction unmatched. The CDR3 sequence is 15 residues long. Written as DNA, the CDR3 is TGTGCCAGAGAGACCGCAGGGGGTTTAGGCAATGAGCAGTTCTTC. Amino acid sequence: CARETAGGLGNEQFF.